This TCR beta chain stems from a study of response to subunit inactivated influenza vaccine. Study findings and constraints: Researchers suggested that each seasonal influenza vaccination recruits few new T cells.

TCRdb fed the RT-PCR reads into MiXCR, producing one record per CDR3 protein. The sample holds under 950,000 distinct CDR3 sequences, about 20% seen once. CDR1 and CDR2 from the germline V gene are MDHEN and SYDVKM. Trimming at V came to 3 bases and at J to 0 bases, leaving 4 bases not matched to a gene. The CDR3 contains 16 residues. Concerning this clonotype itself: Its target is unknown.

The V call is TRBV28, the J call TRBJ1-5; 8 bases line up with TRBD1. The sample consisted of PBMCs from blood, taken about 5 days after vaccination. This clonotype was sampled from a man aged 45-60 years who received an inactivated influenza vaccine. As DNA, the CDR3 is TGTGCCAGCAGTTTCGGGACAGGCAATAGCAATCAGCCCCAGCATTTT. Residues: CASSFGTGNSNQPQHF.